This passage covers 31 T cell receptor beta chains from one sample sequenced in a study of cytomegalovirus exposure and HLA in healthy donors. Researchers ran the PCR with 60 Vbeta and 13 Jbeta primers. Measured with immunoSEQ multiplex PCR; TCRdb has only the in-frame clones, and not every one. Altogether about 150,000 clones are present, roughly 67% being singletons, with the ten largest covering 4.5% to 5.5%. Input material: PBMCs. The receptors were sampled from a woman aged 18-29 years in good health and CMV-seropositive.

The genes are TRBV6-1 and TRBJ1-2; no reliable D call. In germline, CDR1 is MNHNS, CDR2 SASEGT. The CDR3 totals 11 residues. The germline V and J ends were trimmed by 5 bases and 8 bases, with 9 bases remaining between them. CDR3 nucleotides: TGTGCCAGCAGTCGTGGGCGCGGCTACACCTTC. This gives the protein CASSRGRGYTF.

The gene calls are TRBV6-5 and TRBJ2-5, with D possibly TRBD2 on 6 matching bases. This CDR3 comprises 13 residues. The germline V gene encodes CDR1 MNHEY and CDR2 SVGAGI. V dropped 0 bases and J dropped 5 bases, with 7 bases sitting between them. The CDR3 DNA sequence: TGTGCCAGCAGTTACTCAGGGAGGGAGACCCAGTACTTC. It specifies CASSYSGRETQYF.

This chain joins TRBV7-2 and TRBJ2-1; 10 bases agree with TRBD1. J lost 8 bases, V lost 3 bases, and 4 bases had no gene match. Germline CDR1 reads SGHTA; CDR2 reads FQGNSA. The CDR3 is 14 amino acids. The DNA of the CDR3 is TGTGCCAGCAGCTTCGACAGGGGGCGCGATGAGCAGTTCTTC. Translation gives CASSFDRGRDEQFF.

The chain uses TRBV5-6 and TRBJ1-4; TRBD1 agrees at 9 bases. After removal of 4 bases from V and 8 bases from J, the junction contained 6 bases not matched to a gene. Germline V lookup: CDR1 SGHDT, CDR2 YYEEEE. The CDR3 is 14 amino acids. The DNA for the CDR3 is TGTGCCAGCAGCCAAGGGACAGGGTGGGAAAAACTGTTTTTT. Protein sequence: CASSQGTGWEKLFF. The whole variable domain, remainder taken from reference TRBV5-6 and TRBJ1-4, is DAGVTQSPTHLIKTRGQQVTLRCSPKSGHDTVSWYQQALGQGPQFIFQYYEEEERQRGNFPDRFSGHQFPNYSSELNVNALLLGDSALYLCASSQGTGWEKLFFGSGTQLSVL.

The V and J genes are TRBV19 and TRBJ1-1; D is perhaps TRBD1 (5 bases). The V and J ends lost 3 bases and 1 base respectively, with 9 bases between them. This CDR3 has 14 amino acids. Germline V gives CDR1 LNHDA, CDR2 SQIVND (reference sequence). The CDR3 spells CASSMTAWNTEAFF. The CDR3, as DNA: TGTGCCAGTAGTATGACAGCCTGGAACACTGAAGCTTTCTTT.

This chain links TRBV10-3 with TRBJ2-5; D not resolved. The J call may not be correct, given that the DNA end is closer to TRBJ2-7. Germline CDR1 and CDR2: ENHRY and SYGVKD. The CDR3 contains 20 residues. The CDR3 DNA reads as TGTGCCATCAGTGAGTCGAGAGCCGAGGTTTCCTCGACCTTTACCTACGAGCAGTACTTC. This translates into CAISESRAEVSSTFTYEQYF.

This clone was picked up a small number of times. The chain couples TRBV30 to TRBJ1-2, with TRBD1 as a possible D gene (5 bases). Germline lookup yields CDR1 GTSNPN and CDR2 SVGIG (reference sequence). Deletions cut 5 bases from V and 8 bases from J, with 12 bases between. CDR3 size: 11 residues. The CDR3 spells CAWDSPGGYTF. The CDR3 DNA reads TGTGCCTGGGACAGCCCCGGAGGCTACACCTTC.

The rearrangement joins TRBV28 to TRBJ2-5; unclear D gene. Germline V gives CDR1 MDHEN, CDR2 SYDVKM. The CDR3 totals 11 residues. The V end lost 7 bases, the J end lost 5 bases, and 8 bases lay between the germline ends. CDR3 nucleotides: TGTGCCAGCACCTCTACCGAGACCCAGTACTTC. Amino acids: CASTSTETQYF.

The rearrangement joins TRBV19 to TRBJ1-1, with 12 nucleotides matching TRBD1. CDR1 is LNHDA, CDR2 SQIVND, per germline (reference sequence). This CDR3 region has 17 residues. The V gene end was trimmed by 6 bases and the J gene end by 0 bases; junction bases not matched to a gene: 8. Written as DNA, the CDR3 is TGTGCCAGTAGGTCGAGGGACAGGGGGCGGATGAACACTGAAGCTTTCTTT. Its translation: CASRSRDRGRMNTEAFF.

The CDR3 nucleotides read TGCGCCAGCAGCCGCATAATTCCGGGCCCCGGGAGGACTGAAGCTTTCTTT. The encoded protein is CASSRIIPGPGRTEAFF. The chain is built from TRBV4-1 and TRBJ1-1, with D unclear. Germline lookup yields CDR1 MGHRA and CDR2 YSYEKL. V lost 4 bases and J 5 bases, leaving 23 bases between the germline ends. This CDR3 is built from 17 residues.

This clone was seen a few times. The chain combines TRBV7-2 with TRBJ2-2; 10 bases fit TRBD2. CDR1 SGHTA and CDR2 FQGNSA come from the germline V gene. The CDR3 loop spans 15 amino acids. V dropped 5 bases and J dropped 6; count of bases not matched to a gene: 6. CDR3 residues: CASSPGLAVSGELFF. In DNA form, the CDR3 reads TGTGCCAGCAGCCCCGGACTAGCGGTATCCGGGGAGCTGTTTTTT. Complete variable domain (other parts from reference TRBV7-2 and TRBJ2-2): GAGVSQSPSNKVTEKGKDVELRCDPISGHTALYWYRQSLGQGLEFLIYFQGNSAPDKSGLPSDRFSAERTGGSVSTLTIQRTQQEDSAVYLCASSPGLAVSGELFFGEGSRLTVL.

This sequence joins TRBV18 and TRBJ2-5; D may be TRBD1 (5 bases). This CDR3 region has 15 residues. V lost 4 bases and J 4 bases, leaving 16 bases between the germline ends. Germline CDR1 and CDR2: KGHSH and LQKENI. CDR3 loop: CASSLFTQGGETQYF. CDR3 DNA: TGTGCCAGCTCACTTTTTACTCAGGGTGGAGAGACCCAGTACTTC.

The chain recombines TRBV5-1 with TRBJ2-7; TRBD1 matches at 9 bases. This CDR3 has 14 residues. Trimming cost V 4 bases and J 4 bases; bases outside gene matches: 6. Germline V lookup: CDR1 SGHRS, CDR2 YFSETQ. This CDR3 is CASSTGTGLYEQYF. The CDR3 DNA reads TGCGCCAGCAGCACCGGGACAGGGCTTTACGAGCAGTACTTC.

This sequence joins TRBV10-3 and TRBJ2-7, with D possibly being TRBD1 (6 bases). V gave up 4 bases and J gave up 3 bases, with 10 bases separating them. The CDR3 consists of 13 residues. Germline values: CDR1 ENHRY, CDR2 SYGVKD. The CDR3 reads CAISGGGNYEQYF. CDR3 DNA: TGTGCCATCAGTGGAGGGGGTAACTACGAGCAGTACTTC.

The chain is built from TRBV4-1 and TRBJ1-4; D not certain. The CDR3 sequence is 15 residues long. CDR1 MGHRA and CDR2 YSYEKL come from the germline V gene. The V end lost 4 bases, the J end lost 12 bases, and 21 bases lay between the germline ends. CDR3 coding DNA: TGCGCCAGCAGCCTCGACTCTTCTGGCGCCTCCCAACTGTTTTTT. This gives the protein CASSLDSSGASQLFF.

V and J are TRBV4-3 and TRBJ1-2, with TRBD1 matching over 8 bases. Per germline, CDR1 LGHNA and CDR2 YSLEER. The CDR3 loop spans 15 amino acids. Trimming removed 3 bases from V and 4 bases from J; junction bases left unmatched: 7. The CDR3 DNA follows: TGCGCCAGCAGCCAGACAGGGGCGGAAATCTATGGCTACACCTTC. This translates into CASSQTGAEIYGYTF.

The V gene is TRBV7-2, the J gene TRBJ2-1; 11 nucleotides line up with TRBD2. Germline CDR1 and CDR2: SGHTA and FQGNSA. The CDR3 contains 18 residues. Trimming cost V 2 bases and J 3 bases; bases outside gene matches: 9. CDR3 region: CASSLLASGGTIYNEQFF. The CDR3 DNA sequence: TGTGCCAGCAGCTTACTGGCTAGCGGGGGGACCATCTACAATGAGCAGTTCTTC.

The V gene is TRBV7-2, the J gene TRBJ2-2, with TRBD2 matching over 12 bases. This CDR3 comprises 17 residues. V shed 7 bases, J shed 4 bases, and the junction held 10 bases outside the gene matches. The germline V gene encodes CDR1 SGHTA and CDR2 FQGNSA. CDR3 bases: TGTGCCAGCACCGCCCGGACTAGCGGGGTTGGCACCGGGGAGCTGTTTTTT. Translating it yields CASTARTSGVGTGELFF.

CDR3 bases: TGCGCCAGCAGCCAAGGAGGAGGGACAGCTCTTAATGAAAAACTGTTTTTT. It yields the protein CASSQGGGTALNEKLFF. This sequence joins TRBV4-1 and TRBJ1-4, with 7 bases that match TRBD1. With V trimmed by 1 base and J by 4 bases, 9 bases remained unmatched. There are 17 residues in the CDR3. In germline, CDR1 is MGHRA, CDR2 YSYEKL.

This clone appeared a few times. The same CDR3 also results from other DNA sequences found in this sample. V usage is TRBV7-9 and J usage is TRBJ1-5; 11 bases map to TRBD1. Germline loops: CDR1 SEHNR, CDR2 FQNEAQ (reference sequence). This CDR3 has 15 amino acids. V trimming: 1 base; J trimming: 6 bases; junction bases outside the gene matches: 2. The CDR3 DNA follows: TGTGCCAGCAGCTTAGACGGGACAGGGGGTCAGCCCCAGCATTTT. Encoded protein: CASSLDGTGGQPQHF.

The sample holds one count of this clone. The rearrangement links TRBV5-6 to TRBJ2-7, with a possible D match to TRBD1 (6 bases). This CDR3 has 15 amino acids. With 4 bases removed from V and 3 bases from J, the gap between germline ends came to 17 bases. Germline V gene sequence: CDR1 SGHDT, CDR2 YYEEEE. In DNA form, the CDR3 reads TGTGCCAGCAGCCCCTGGGAAGGACAGATCTACGAGCAGTACTTC. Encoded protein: CASSPWEGQIYEQYF.

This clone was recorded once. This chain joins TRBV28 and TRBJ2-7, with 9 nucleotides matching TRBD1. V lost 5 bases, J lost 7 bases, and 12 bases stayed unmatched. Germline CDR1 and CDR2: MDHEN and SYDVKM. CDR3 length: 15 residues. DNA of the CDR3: TGTGCCAGCAGTGAAGACAGGGGGTTCTCCTGGGAGCAGTACTTC. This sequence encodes CASSEDRGFSWEQYF.

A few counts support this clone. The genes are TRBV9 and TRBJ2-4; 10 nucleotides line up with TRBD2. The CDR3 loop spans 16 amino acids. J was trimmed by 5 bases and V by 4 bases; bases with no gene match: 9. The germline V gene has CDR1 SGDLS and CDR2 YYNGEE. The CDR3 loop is CASSPSGGAKENIQYF. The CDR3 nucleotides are TGTGCCAGCAGCCCGAGCGGGGGGGCCAAGGAAAACATTCAGTACTTC.

This chain's CDR3 is CASSLTGGGYTF. As DNA, the CDR3 is TGTGCCAGCAGCCTTACAGGGGGAGGCTACACCTTC. This chain uses TRBV5-4 with TRBJ1-2; the match to TRBD1 covers 8 bases. Germline V gene data show CDR1 as SGHNT and CDR2 as YYREEE (reference sequence). The CDR3 spans 12 residues. V was clipped by 4 bases and J by 8 bases; unmatched bases: 4.

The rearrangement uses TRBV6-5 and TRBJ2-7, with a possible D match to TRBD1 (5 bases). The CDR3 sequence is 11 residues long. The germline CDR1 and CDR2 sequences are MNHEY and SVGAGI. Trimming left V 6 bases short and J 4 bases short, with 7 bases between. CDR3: CASRDTYEQYF. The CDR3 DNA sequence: TGTGCCAGCAGGGACACATACGAGCAGTACTTC.

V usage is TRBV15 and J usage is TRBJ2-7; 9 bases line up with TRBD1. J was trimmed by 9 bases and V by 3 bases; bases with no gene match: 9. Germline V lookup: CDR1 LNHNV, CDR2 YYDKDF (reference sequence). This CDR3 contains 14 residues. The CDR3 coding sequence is TGTGCCACCAGCAGTGGGACAGGGCCTTTAATGCAGTACTTC. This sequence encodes CATSSGTGPLMQYF.

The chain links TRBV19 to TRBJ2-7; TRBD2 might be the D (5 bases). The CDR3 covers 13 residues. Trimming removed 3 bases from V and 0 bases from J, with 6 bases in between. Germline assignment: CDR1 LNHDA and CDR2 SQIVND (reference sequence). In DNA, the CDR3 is TGTGCCAGTAGTATTGAGGGCTCCTACGAGCAGTACTTC. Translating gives CASSIEGSYEQYF.

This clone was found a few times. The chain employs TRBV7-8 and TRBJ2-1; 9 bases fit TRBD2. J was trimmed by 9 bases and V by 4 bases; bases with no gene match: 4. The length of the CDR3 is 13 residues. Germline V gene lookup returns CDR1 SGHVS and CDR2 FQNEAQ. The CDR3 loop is CASSSREGGEQFF. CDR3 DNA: TGTGCCAGCAGCTCGCGGGAGGGCGGTGAGCAGTTCTTC.

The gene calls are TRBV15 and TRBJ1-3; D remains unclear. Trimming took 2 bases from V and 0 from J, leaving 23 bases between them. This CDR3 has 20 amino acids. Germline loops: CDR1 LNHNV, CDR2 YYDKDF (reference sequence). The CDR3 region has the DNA TGTGCCACCAGCAGATCCTCGGTTTCCCACTCCTTAATCTCTGGAAACACCATATATTTT. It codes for CATSRSSVSHSLISGNTIYF.

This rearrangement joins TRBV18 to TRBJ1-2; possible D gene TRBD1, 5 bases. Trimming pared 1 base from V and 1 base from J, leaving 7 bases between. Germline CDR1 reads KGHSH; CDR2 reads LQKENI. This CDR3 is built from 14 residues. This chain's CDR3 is CASSPLTDNYGYTF. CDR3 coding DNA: TGTGCCAGCTCACCACTGACAGATAACTATGGCTACACCTTC. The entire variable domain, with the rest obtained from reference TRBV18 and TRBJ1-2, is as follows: NAGVMQNPRHLVRRRGQEARLRCSPMKGHSHVYWYRQLPEEGLKFMVYLQKENIIDESGMPKERFSAEFPKEGPSILRIQQVVRGDSAAYFCASSPLTDNYGYTFGSGTRLTVV.

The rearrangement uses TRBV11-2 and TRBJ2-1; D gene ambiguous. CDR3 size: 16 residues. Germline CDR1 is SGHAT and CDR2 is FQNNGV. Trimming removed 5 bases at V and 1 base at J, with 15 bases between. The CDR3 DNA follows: TGTGCCAGCAGCCTATATCCGCCGGGTTCCTACAATGAGCAGTTCTTC. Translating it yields CASSLYPPGSYNEQFF.